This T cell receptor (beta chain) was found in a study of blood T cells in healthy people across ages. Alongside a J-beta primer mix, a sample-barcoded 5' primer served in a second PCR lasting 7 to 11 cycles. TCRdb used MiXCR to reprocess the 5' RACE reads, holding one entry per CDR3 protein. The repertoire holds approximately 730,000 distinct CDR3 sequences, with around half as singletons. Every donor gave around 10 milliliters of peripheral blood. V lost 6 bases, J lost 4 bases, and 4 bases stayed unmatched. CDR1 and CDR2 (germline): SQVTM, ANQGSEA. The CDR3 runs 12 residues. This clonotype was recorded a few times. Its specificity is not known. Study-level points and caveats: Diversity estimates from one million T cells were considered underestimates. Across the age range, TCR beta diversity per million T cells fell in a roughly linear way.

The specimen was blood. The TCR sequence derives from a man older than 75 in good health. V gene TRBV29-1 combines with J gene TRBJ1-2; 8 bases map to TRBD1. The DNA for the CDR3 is TGCAGCGTAGACAGGGGCGGCTATGGCTACACCTTC. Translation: CSVDRGGYGYTF. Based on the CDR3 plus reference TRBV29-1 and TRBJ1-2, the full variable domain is SAVISQKPSRDICQRGTSLTIQCQVDSQVTMMFWYRQQPGQSLTLIATANQGSEATYESGFVIDKFPISRPNLTFSTLTVSNMSPEDSSIYLCSVDRGGYGYTFGSGTRLTVV.